The rows below give T cell receptor beta chains drawn from one sample of a study of a mutant IDH1 vaccine in newly diagnosed glioma. No antigens are known for them. Profiling relied on immunoSEQ multiplex PCR, and the TCRdb table lists in-frame clones only, not all of them. This table holds 70,000 or so clones, about 87% found once. This sample comprised PBMCs, obtained from a glioma patient whose treatment included an IDH1 peptide vaccine. The receptor source for this set is a man between 25 and 39 years old with glioma. Both conserved end residues are part of each CDR3. Fields, in order: D gene, V gene, J gene, clone size, CDR3 DNA, CDR3 protein. D genes are given only for firm matches. Some rows mark clone size as missing; the rest say once, few, many or name a class of expanded clone.

d_call: TRBD1; v_call: TRBV5-1; j_call: TRBJ2-3; clone_size: .; cdr3_nt: TGCGCCAGCAGCCCACAGGGGGGAGATACGCAGTATTTT; cdr3_aa: CASSPQGGDTQYF
d_call: .; v_call: TRBV7-9; j_call: TRBJ1-1; clone_size: .; cdr3_nt: TGTGCCAGCAGCCCCGGTAGGAACACTGAAGCTTTCTTT; cdr3_aa: CASSPGRNTEAFF
d_call: .; v_call: TRBV12-2; j_call: TRBJ1-2; clone_size: .; cdr3_nt: TGTGCAAGTCGCTTAGACACCAAAGGATACTATGGCTACACCTTC; cdr3_aa: CASRLDTKGYYGYTF
d_call: TRBD1; v_call: TRBV6-1; j_call: TRBJ1-2; clone_size: .; cdr3_nt: TGTGCCAGCAGTGTACGGAGGGGGCTTAATGGCTACACCTTC; cdr3_aa: CASSVRRGLNGYTF
d_call: TRBD2; v_call: TRBV5-8; j_call: TRBJ2-7; clone_size: .; cdr3_nt: TGTGCCAGCAGCTTCGGGGGGAACTACGAGCAGTACTTC; cdr3_aa: CASSFGGNYEQYF
d_call: .; v_call: TRBV29-1; j_call: TRBJ2-2; clone_size: .; cdr3_nt: TGCAGCGTTGAAGTCCGTAGCCTCCGGGGAACCGGGGAGCTGTTTTTT; cdr3_aa: CSVEVRSLRGTGELFF
d_call: .; v_call: TRBV6-6; j_call: TRBJ2-7; clone_size: .; cdr3_nt: TGTGCCAGCAGTCCGCCGGGACGGCCCTACGAGCAGTACTTC; cdr3_aa: CASSPPGRPYEQYF
d_call: .; v_call: TRBV9; j_call: TRBJ1-1; clone_size: .; cdr3_nt: TGTGCCAGCAGCCCCGATGGGTGGGGAGGGACTGAAGCTTTCTTT; cdr3_aa: CASSPDGWGGTEAFF
d_call: .; v_call: TRBV5-1; j_call: TRBJ2-5; clone_size: .; cdr3_nt: TGCGCCAGCAGCTTGGATCAAGAGACCCAGTACTTC; cdr3_aa: CASSLDQETQYF
d_call: .; v_call: TRBV5-6; j_call: TRBJ2-1; clone_size: .; cdr3_nt: TGTGCCAGCAGCTTGCTTCAGGGTGAGCAGTTCTTC; cdr3_aa: CASSLLQGEQFF
d_call: .; v_call: TRBV9; j_call: TRBJ2-7; clone_size: .; cdr3_nt: TGTGCCAGCAGCGTCAACCCGACCTACGAGCAGTACTTC; cdr3_aa: CASSVNPTYEQYF
d_call: TRBD2; v_call: TRBV11-2; j_call: TRBJ2-3; clone_size: .; cdr3_nt: TGTGCCAGCAGCCGTAGCGGGGTCGCAGATACGCAGTATTTT; cdr3_aa: CASSRSGVADTQYF
d_call: TRBD2; v_call: TRBV19; j_call: TRBJ2-7; clone_size: once; cdr3_nt: TGTGCCACCTCCGGTAGCGGGAGGGACGAGCAGTACTTC; cdr3_aa: CATSGSGRDEQYF
d_call: TRBD1; v_call: TRBV6-5; j_call: TRBJ1-5; clone_size: .; cdr3_nt: TGTGCCAGCAATCCGGGACAGGGATTGAGTCAGCCCCAGCATTTT; cdr3_aa: CASNPGQGLSQPQHF
d_call: .; v_call: TRBV7-8; j_call: TRBJ1-4; clone_size: .; cdr3_nt: TGTGCCAGCAGCCACGGAAGTCCAACTGTGGGTGAAAAACTGTTTTTT; cdr3_aa: CASSHGSPTVGEKLFF